The source of this TCR beta chain is a study of blood T cell repertoires in COVID-19. Study-wide context: Samples of COVID-19 (acute and convalescent) were obtained from the United States, Italy and Spain. Sample material is recorded as cDNA or gDNA derived from T cells, B-cell-depleted T cells, or PBMCs.

Authors' processing steps: How many nucleated cells were present was estimated from reference gene primer amplification. Measured with immunoSEQ multiplex PCR; TCRdb has only the in-frame clones, and not every one. The DNA was the basis for D and trimming; V, J and clone size are from that table. Of roughly 180,000 clones in the sample, roughly four fifths were seen once. What the recovered Cohort 3 donors had was two negative PCRs, clearance, or symptom resolution. The specimen sequenced was PBMCs or T cells enriched from blood (not recorded which). The clonotype originates from a man between 40 and 49 years old who had recovered from COVID-19.

The CDR3 spells CASRDRGRGGTEAFF. The CDR3 DNA reads as TGTGCCAGCCGGGACAGGGGCCGCGGGGGCACTGAAGCTTTCTTT. The chain carries TRBV19 and TRBJ1-1; 10 bases agree with TRBD1. Trimming at V came to 9 bases and at J to 4 bases, leaving 11 bases not matched to a gene. Germline CDR1 LNHDA, CDR2 SQIVND (reference sequence). The CDR3 spans 15 residues. The full variable domain, completed using reference TRBV19 and TRBJ1-1, is DGGITQSPKYLFRKEGQNVTLSCEQNLNHDAMYWYRQDPGQGLRLIYYSQIVNDFQKGDIAEGYSVSREKKESFPLTVTSAQKNPTAFYLCASRDRGRGGTEAFFGQGTRLTVV.